This T cell receptor (beta chain) was recorded in a study of radiation and T cells in renal cell carcinoma. Study-wide results and limits: Without pretreatment biopsies, baseline tumor clonotype presence was undetermined.

TCRdb keeps only in-frame clones here, not all; method: immunoSEQ multiplex PCR. The sample includes 70,000 or so clones, 82% seen only once; the top ten take almost 6%. Noted time point: blood 2 weeks post-SBRT. Treatment specified: 15 Gy SBRT to primary tumor, nephrectomy 4 weeks later. This renal cell carcinoma was of the clear cell type. This clone is medium-sized in the sample. The antigen remains unidentified. Trimming removed 1 base at V and 4 bases at J, with 11 bases between. Germline-derived CDR1 and CDR2 are SSHAT and FNYEAQ (reference sequence). This CDR3 is 15 amino acids long. Sequencing used blood, obtained from a patient whose treatment included radiotherapy and nephrectomy. The sequence was obtained from a man between 60 and 75 years old with renal cell carcinoma. This rearrangement joins TRBV7-7 to TRBJ2-1, with D possibly TRBD2 on 6 matching bases. The CDR3 here is CASSLEPAGYNEQFF. CDR3 coding DNA: TGTGCCAGCAGCTTAGAACCAGCGGGTTACAATGAGCAGTTCTTC. Full variable domain (remainder filled in from reference TRBV7-7 and TRBJ2-1): GAGVSQSPRYKVTKRGQDVTLRCDPISSHATLYWYQQALGQGPEFLTYFNYEAQPDKSGLPSDRFSAERPEGSISTLTIQRTEQRDSAMYRCASSLEPAGYNEQFFGPGTRLTVL.